This T cell receptor beta chain was sequenced in a study of spatial heterogeneity in lung cancer. Study-level background: Strongly correlated with TCR transcript counts in tumor regions was a T cell module score, which was a transcriptional module score calculated from matched bulk RNA-seq.

Study-level points and caveats: Intratumoral expanded alpha and beta TCR counts were found to track tumor mutation counts.

TCRdb redid the calling of the 5' RACE reads with MiXCR, one entry per CDR3 protein. The table includes some 2,200 distinct CDR3 sequences, approximately 16% detected once. Time point defined: sample taken at primary tumor resection. The ends lost 1 base at V and 2 bases at J; junction bases unmatched: 1. CDR3 length equals 14 residues. This clonotype was picked up one time. What it recognizes is unknown. The starting material was lung tumor tissue, obtained at surgery. This clonotype was obtained from a male donor with early-stage non-small cell lung cancer. The J gene is TRBJ1-1, the V gene TRBV12-3 or TRBV12-4, with 7 bases identical to TRBD1. The CDR3 protein is CASSLDRGNTEAFF. CDR3 nucleotide sequence: TGTGCCAGCAGTTTAGACAGGGGAAACACTGAAGCTTTCTTT.